These 26 T cell receptor beta chains originate from one sample sequenced in a study of blood T cell repertoires in COVID-19. Repertoires were generated with immunoSEQ multiplex PCR, while TCRdb's copy carries only in-frame clones and drops some. The sample shows about 180,000 clones, roughly 85% of them seen only once. Material for sequencing was peripheral blood. The receptors come from a man aged 55-75 years with acute or convalescent COVID-19.

The J gene is TRBJ2-1, the V gene TRBV6-5; 7 nucleotides agree with TRBD2. From germline, CDR1 is MNHEY and CDR2 SVGAGI. This CDR3 spans 16 amino acids. Trimming cost V 0 bases and J 2 bases; bases outside gene matches: 4. CDR3 amino acids: CASSYSIAGAYNEQFF. The DNA of the CDR3 is TGTGCCAGCAGTTACTCGATTGCGGGGGCCTACAATGAGCAGTTCTTC.

The rearrangement links TRBV10-1 to TRBJ1-3, with 7 bases lining up with TRBD1. V lost 6 bases, J lost 8 bases, and 13 bases stayed unmatched. Germline V gene sequence: CDR1 WNHNN, CDR2 SYGVQD (reference sequence). The CDR3 length is 15 residues. CDR3 DNA: TGCGCCAGCAGGGGAACGGGACAGACGAGTCACACCATATATTTT. Amino acid sequence: CASRGTGQTSHTIYF.

This chain connects TRBV24-1 to TRBJ2-1, with 10 bases matching TRBD1. This CDR3 has 16 amino acids. Germline-derived CDR1 and CDR2 are KGHDR and SFDVKD. V was clipped by 4 bases and J by 4 bases; unmatched bases: 6. The CDR3 region is CATSDRTGGLYNEQFF. The CDR3 DNA reads TGTGCCACCAGTGACCGGACAGGGGGACTATACAATGAGCAGTTCTTC.

The chain uses TRBV7-3 and TRBJ1-6; possible D gene TRBD1, 5 bases. Germline CDR1 is SGHTA and CDR2 is FQGTGA. This CDR3 has 14 residues. V was clipped by 5 bases and J by 6 bases, with 11 bases between them. CDR3 nucleotides: TGTGCCAGCAGCGTCGACAGAACTAATTCACCCCTCCACTTT. Protein product: CASSVDRTNSPLHF. The entire variable domain, with the rest obtained from reference TRBV7-3 and TRBJ1-6, is as follows: GAGVSQTPSNKVTEKGKYVELRCDPISGHTALYWYRQSLGQGPEFLIYFQGTGAADDSGLPNDRFFAVRPEGSVSTLKIQRTERGDSAVYLCASSVDRTNSPLHFGNGTRLTVT.

The chain has TRBV27 and TRBJ2-7, with 10 bases matching TRBD1. Germline V gene lookup returns CDR1 MNHEY and CDR2 SMNVEV (reference sequence). The trim removed 6 bases at V and 4 bases at J, leaving 12 bases unmatched. The CDR3 length is 16 residues. The CDR3 sequence: CASRRAGTGVTYEQYF. Written as DNA, the CDR3 is TGTGCCAGCAGACGGGCCGGGACAGGGGTAACGTACGAGCAGTACTTC.

The genes are TRBV10-3 and TRBJ2-5; no clear D gene. Per the germline V gene, CDR1 is ENHRY and CDR2 is SYGVKD. V was trimmed by 2 bases and J by 5 bases, leaving 12 bases between them. The CDR3 consists of 14 residues. The DNA for the CDR3 is TGTGCCATCAGTGAGGGCCTTAAAGTTGAGACCCAGTACTTC. Its translation: CAISEGLKVETQYF.

The rearrangement uses TRBV9 and TRBJ2-1, with D maybe TRBD2 (6 bases). The CDR3 contains 14 residues. Trimming removed 3 bases from V and 0 bases from J, with 7 bases in between. Germline assignment: CDR1 SGDLS and CDR2 YYNGEE. CDR3 in amino acids: CASSAGLSYNEQFF. The DNA of the CDR3 is TGTGCCAGCAGCGCGGGACTCTCCTACAATGAGCAGTTCTTC.

The count of this clone is one. The genes are TRBV7-8 and TRBJ2-7; 11 nucleotides match TRBD2. V gave up 5 bases and J gave up 5 bases; unmatched junction bases: 8. The V gene's germline CDR1 is SGHVS and CDR2 FQNEAQ. The CDR3 is made up of 15 amino acids. In nucleotides, the CDR3 is TGTGCCAGCAGCAGCACTAGCGGGAGTTTTAACGAGCAGTACTTC. Its translation is CASSSTSGSFNEQYF.

The rearrangement uses TRBV4-1 and TRBJ2-5, with D uncertain. There are 11 residues in the CDR3. Germline assignment: CDR1 MGHRA and CDR2 YSYEKL. V lost 5 bases and J 5 bases, leaving 6 bases between the germline ends. The CDR3, as DNA: TGCGCCAGCAGCTCCTTGGAGACCCAGTACTTC. Amino acids: CASSSLETQYF.

The chain recombines TRBV2 with TRBJ1-4; 11 bases align to TRBD1. V shed 5 bases, J shed 8 bases, and the junction held 10 bases outside the gene matches. CDR1 and CDR2 from the germline V gene are SNHLY and FYNNEI. The CDR3 contains 16 residues. The DNA for the CDR3 is TGTGCCAGCAGTTCCGGACAGGGGGCCTTTGGGGAAAAACTGTTTTTT. This gives the protein CASSSGQGAFGEKLFF.

The chain has TRBV6-5 and TRBJ2-5; 7 positions match TRBD2. The CDR3 totals 14 residues. V shed 5 bases and J 2 bases; nucleotides not matched to a gene: 5. Looked up from germline, CDR1 is MNHEY and CDR2 is SVGAGI. Here the CDR3 DNA reads TGTGCCAGCAGTCCAGCGGGGCTACAAGAGACCCAGTACTTC. Translation: CASSPAGLQETQYF.

This chain links TRBV19 with TRBJ1-4; unclear D gene. V gave up 4 bases and J gave up 5 bases, with 17 bases separating them. CDR1 LNHDA and CDR2 SQIVND come from the germline V gene (reference sequence). This CDR3 is 16 amino acids long. The CDR3 coding sequence is TGTGCCAGTAGTACTCAACCGACATTTGGGAATGAAAAACTGTTTTTT. Its translation is CASSTQPTFGNEKLFF.

The chain employs TRBV7-3 and TRBJ2-1; 9 bases match TRBD2. CDR1 is SGHTA and CDR2 is FQGTGA in the germline V gene. V lost 3 bases to trimming and J lost 8 bases; unmatched junction nucleotides: 11. CDR3 length: 16 amino acids. The CDR3, as DNA: TGTGCCAGCAGCTTTCAGGGGACTAGCCTAACTGATGAGCAGTTCTTC. Its translation is CASSFQGTSLTDEQFF.

The chain combines TRBV6-2 or TRBV6-3 with TRBJ2-1; TRBD2 matches 12 bases. Germline loops: CDR1 MNHEY, CDR2 SVGEGT. V shed 4 bases and J 11 bases; nucleotides not matched to a gene: 9. This CDR3 contains 15 residues. CDR3 protein: CASSSLAGGGGKQFF. CDR3 sequence (DNA): TGTGCCAGCAGTTCCCTAGCGGGAGGGGGGGGGAAGCAGTTCTTC.

This clone was recorded only once. The chain couples TRBV24-1 to TRBJ2-5; D is undetermined. V lost 6 bases and J 4 bases, leaving 5 bases between the germline ends. Germline values: CDR1 KGHDR, CDR2 SFDVKD. CDR3 length: 11 residues. The CDR3 sequence: CATSRGETQYF. The DNA for the CDR3 is TGTGCCACCAGTCGCGGAGAGACCCAGTACTTC.

This chain uses TRBV4-1 with TRBJ2-3; D remains ambiguous. The CDR3 spans 15 residues. Germline V gene sequence: CDR1 MGHRA, CDR2 YSYEKL. Trimming pared 4 bases from V and 1 base from J, leaving 12 bases between. The CDR3 DNA is TGCGCCAGCAGCCGTCTCGGTGGTGGCACAGATACGCAGTATTTT. Its protein product is CASSRLGGGTDTQYF.

The chain is built from TRBV19 and TRBJ1-4; TRBD1 is a possible D gene (5 bases). This CDR3 contains 14 residues. V shed 5 bases and J shed 10 bases, with 17 bases lying between them. Germline lookup yields CDR1 LNHDA and CDR2 SQIVND (reference sequence). The CDR3 coding sequence is TGTGCCAGTAGTCCAGTGCGCAGGGTTGGAAAACTGTTTTTT. Amino acids: CASSPVRRVGKLFF.

V usage is TRBV28 and J usage is TRBJ2-5, with a possible D match to TRBD2 (5 bases). Germline V gene data show CDR1 as MDHEN and CDR2 as SYDVKM. The CDR3 length is 15 residues. V lost 2 bases, J lost 2 bases, and 12 bases lay in between. As DNA, the CDR3 is TGTGCCAGCAGTTTACGGACTGTGGGTCAAGAGACCCAGTACTTC. It encodes CASSLRTVGQETQYF.

This chain uses TRBV6-7 with TRBJ1-4; D gene unclear. TRBV6-7 is known as an ORF, though its function is uncertain. Trimming shortened V by 8 bases and J by 15 bases, and 16 bases separated the two germline ends. CDR3 length: 11 residues. The CDR3 loop reads CASRRCAGVFF. The DNA for the CDR3 is TGTGCCAGCCGGAGATGCGCTGGAGTGTTTTTT.

The chain is built from TRBV4-3 and TRBJ1-4, with D maybe TRBD1 (5 bases). Trimming removed 1 base at V and 4 bases at J, with 10 bases between. Germline V gene data show CDR1 as LGHNA and CDR2 as YSLEER. The CDR3 totals 15 residues. The CDR3 bases are TGCGCCAGCAGCCAAGGCCGACAGCTTAATGAAAAACTGTTTTTT. Translated: CASSQGRQLNEKLFF.

The chain couples TRBV6-5 to TRBJ2-1, with D possibly being TRBD1 (6 bases). Germline V CDR1 and CDR2: MNHEY, SVGAGI. The CDR3 covers 12 residues. V was clipped by 6 bases and J by 4 bases, with 7 bases between them. Written as DNA, the CDR3 is TGTGCCAGCAGGAGGGGGTACAATGAGCAGTTCTTC. This codes for CASRRGYNEQFF.

The chain joins TRBV28 to TRBJ1-4, with D perhaps TRBD1 (6 bases). The CDR3 sequence is 14 residues long. Germline-derived CDR1 and CDR2 are MDHEN and SYDVKM. The V gene lost 6 bases and the J gene lost 3 bases, with 11 bases spanning the gap. DNA of the CDR3: TGTGCCAGCAGGGGGGCTAGAGCTAATGAAAAACTGTTTTTT. This gives the protein CASRGARANEKLFF.

The rearrangement links TRBV5-1 to TRBJ1-5; 9 nucleotides align to TRBD1. Per the germline V gene, CDR1 is SGHRS and CDR2 is YFSETQ. The trim removed 4 bases at V and 6 bases at J, leaving 8 bases unmatched. This CDR3 is 15 amino acids long. The CDR3 coding sequence is TGCGCCAGCAGCAGGACAGGGGAGAGAAGTCAGCCCCAGCATTTT. Protein: CASSRTGERSQPQHF.

The V call is TRBV19, the J call TRBJ1-5; 7 positions agree with TRBD1. The CDR3 is 13 amino acids. Germline CDR1 reads LNHDA; CDR2 reads SQIVND (reference sequence). Written as DNA, the CDR3 is TGTGCTGTGATGGACAGGTGGAATCAGCCCCAGCATTTT. It encodes CAVMDRWNQPQHF.

The V gene is TRBV27, the J gene TRBJ1-2, with TRBD1 matching over 7 bases. This CDR3 is 16 amino acids long. V lost 9 bases, J lost 4 bases, and 17 bases stayed unmatched. Germline V CDR1 and CDR2: MNHEY, SMNVEV (reference sequence). The CDR3 loop reads CASAVAGGSSVYGYTF. The DNA of the CDR3 is TGTGCCAGTGCCGTGGCAGGGGGAAGCTCCGTCTATGGCTACACCTTC.

The gene calls are TRBV18 and TRBJ2-2; the match to TRBD2 covers 13 bases. There are 16 residues in the CDR3. After removal of 3 bases from V and 6 bases from J, the junction contained 4 bases not matched to a gene. The germline gives CDR1 KGHSH, CDR2 LQKENI. CDR3 bases: TGTGCCAGCTCACCCGGACTAGCGGGAGCAGCCGGGGAGCTGTTTTTT. Protein sequence: CASSPGLAGAAGELFF.